The table lists the clone carrying this T cell receptor (beta chain) with a count of one. This sample was included in a study of blood T cell repertoires in COVID-19. In the study overall: COVID-19 samples from acute and convalescent phases originated in the United States, Italy and Spain.

Per the original methods: Estimated nucleated cell counts came from reference gene primer amplification. This table comes from immunoSEQ multiplex PCR, and its TCRdb copy is limited to in-frame clones, with some not included. The DNA was the basis for D and trimming; V, J and clone size are from that table. In the table there are roughly 63,000 clones, around nine tenths of which are singletons. The clonotype was recovered from a woman aged 45-65 years with active or convalescent COVID-19. Sequencing was performed on peripheral blood.

This chain's CDR3 is CAISDRQPGSPLHF. The CDR3 region has the DNA TGTGCCATCAGTGATCGACAACCAGGATCACCCCTCCACTTT. The chain is built from TRBV10-3 and TRBJ1-6; D is unresolved. With 3 bases removed from V and 10 bases from J, the gap between germline ends came to 13 bases. Per germline, CDR1 ENHRY and CDR2 SYGVKD. This CDR3 is 14 amino acids long.